This T cell receptor beta chain originates from a study of CXCR3-negative and CXCR3-positive naive CD8 T cells. Background on the study: Per-library TRB read counts averaged about 1.5 +/- 0.3 million, adding up to 130 million to 150 million in total.

Researchers reported sorting every CD8+ T cell subset in triplicate, roughly 300,000 cells per sort. To note about this clonotype: Its antigen is currently unknown.

Whole-study findings and limits: Comparison of naive CXCR3-negative and CXCR3-positive cells revealed similar TRBV-TRBJ usage, while memory cells differed. Greater hydrophobicity was found in TRB CDR3s of CXCR3-positive naive cells than of CXCR3-negative naive cells.

Germline V gene data show CDR1 as PRHDT and CDR2 as FYEKMQ (reference sequence). The CDR3 extends over 15 amino acids. 5' RACE with UMI labels generated the TRB cDNA libraries. TCRdb re-called the 5' RACE reads and gives one entry per CDR3 protein, without DNA. The sample includes under 8,000 distinct CDR3 sequences. Sequences were obtained from naive CXCR3+ CD8+ T cells from blood. Subset meaning: CD45RO-CCR7+CD27+CD95- naive CD8+ T cells expressing CXCR3 (TNR3+). V gene TRBV13 combines with J gene TRBJ2-7; the D call from TCRdb, TRBD2, cannot be confirmed without DNA. The clonotype comes from a human donor in good health. Some clones in this sample may be carry-over from other donors' samples. CDR3 protein: CASSLGIAGDYEQYF.